The rows below give T cell receptor beta chains drawn from one sample of a study of T cell changes during pregnancy in multiple sclerosis. Method: immunoSEQ multiplex PCR; TCRdb's copy keeps in-frame clones and lacks some. In the table there are fewer than 80,000 clones, approximately 95% of which are singletons. Material: CD4+ T cells from peripheral blood mononuclear cells, obtained after pregnancy. These receptors all stem from a female donor with multiple sclerosis, enrolled in a pregnancy study. Each CDR3 is given with its conserved first and last residue. Fields, in order: clone size, CDR3 length, J gene, V gene, D gene, CDR3 DNA, CDR3 protein. D genes are given only for firm matches. Expanded clones are given a class, and other clones once, few, many or no size at all.

clone_size: -; cdr3_length: 14; j_call: TRBJ2-1; v_call: TRBV7-9; d_call: -; cdr3_nt: TGTGCCAGCAGCTTACATTTCCAGTTCAATGAGCAGTTCTTC; cdr3_aa: CASSLHFQFNEQFF
clone_size: few; cdr3_length: 16; j_call: TRBJ2-1; v_call: TRBV4-3; d_call: -; cdr3_nt: TGCGCCAGCAGCCAAGATCTCATAGGGGCTAGGGATGAGCAGTTCTTC; cdr3_aa: CASSQDLIGARDEQFF
clone_size: -; cdr3_length: 16; j_call: TRBJ2-2; v_call: TRBV9; d_call: -; cdr3_nt: TGTGCCAGCAGCGTAGGAACCAGGGGAGACACCGGGGAGCTGTTTTTT; cdr3_aa: CASSVGTRGDTGELFF
clone_size: few; cdr3_length: 12; j_call: TRBJ1-1; v_call: TRBV28; d_call: -; cdr3_nt: TGTGCCACCAGAACCGGGTCCCGAGGCGCTTTCTTT; cdr3_aa: CATRTGSRGAFF
clone_size: -; cdr3_length: 17; j_call: TRBJ1-5; v_call: TRBV4-1; d_call: TRBD1; cdr3_nt: TGCGCCAGCAGCCAAGTCCCAGGGGGGAGAAGCAATCAGCCCCAGCATTTT; cdr3_aa: CASSQVPGGRSNQPQHF
clone_size: once; cdr3_length: 17; j_call: TRBJ2-6; v_call: TRBV19; d_call: TRBD1; cdr3_nt: TGTGCCAGTAGTACACAGGGGGCCTGGACTGGGGCCAACGTCCTGACTTTC; cdr3_aa: CASSTQGAWTGANVLTF
clone_size: -; cdr3_length: 14; j_call: TRBJ1-4; v_call: TRBV7-9; d_call: -; cdr3_nt: TGTGCCAGCAGCTTGCGCGCATCTAATGAAAAACTGTTTTTT; cdr3_aa: CASSLRASNEKLFF
clone_size: -; cdr3_length: 13; j_call: TRBJ2-7; v_call: TRBV19; d_call: -; cdr3_nt: TGTGCCAGCCGCCTCTCCGGGGCCTACGAGCAGTACTTC; cdr3_aa: CASRLSGAYEQYF
clone_size: -; cdr3_length: 16; j_call: TRBJ1-1; v_call: TRBV28; d_call: -; cdr3_nt: TGTGCCAGCAGTTCCCTAAGGGCTCAGGGGAACACTGAAGCTTTCTTT; cdr3_aa: CASSSLRAQGNTEAFF
clone_size: -; cdr3_length: 12; j_call: TRBJ2-1; v_call: TRBV5-1; d_call: -; cdr3_nt: TGCGCCAGCAGCTCGGACTCATGGGGGCAGTTCTTC; cdr3_aa: CASSSDSWGQFF
clone_size: -; cdr3_length: 14; j_call: TRBJ1-2; v_call: TRBV30; d_call: -; cdr3_nt: TGTGCCTGGAGGGGAACGGGGACGGGAGAAGGCTACACCTTC; cdr3_aa: CAWRGTGTGEGYTF
clone_size: -; cdr3_length: 14; j_call: TRBJ1-4; v_call: TRBV5-4; d_call: TRBD1; cdr3_nt: TGTGCCAGCAGCATTGGACAGGGGCGGGAAAAACTGTTTTTT; cdr3_aa: CASSIGQGREKLFF
clone_size: once; cdr3_length: 15; j_call: TRBJ2-5; v_call: TRBV2; d_call: -; cdr3_nt: TGTGCCAGCAGGGCTGACAGGAGATTGCAGGGGACCCAGTACTTC; cdr3_aa: CASRADRRLQGTQYF
clone_size: -; cdr3_length: 15; j_call: TRBJ2-1; v_call: TRBV10-3; d_call: -; cdr3_nt: TGTGCCATCAGTGAGTCTCGGGTCTCGTACAATGAGCAGTTCTTC; cdr3_aa: CAISESRVSYNEQFF
clone_size: -; cdr3_length: 15; j_call: TRBJ2-1; v_call: TRBV5-6; d_call: TRBD2; cdr3_nt: TGTGCCAGCAGGGGCCGACTAGCTCGGAGGGATGAGCAGTTCTTC; cdr3_aa: CASRGRLARRDEQFF
clone_size: -; cdr3_length: 16; j_call: TRBJ1-1; v_call: TRBV7-6; d_call: TRBD1; cdr3_nt: TGTGCCAGCAGAAAAGAACCGGGACAGGGGATCGCTGAAGCTTTCTTT; cdr3_aa: CASRKEPGQGIAEAFF
clone_size: -; cdr3_length: 17; j_call: TRBJ1-2; v_call: TRBV28; d_call: -; cdr3_nt: TGTGCCAGCAGTTTGGGGGGGGGTTCGGCCCCAAGCTATGGCTACACCTTC; cdr3_aa: CASSLGGGSAPSYGYTF
clone_size: few; cdr3_length: 14; j_call: TRBJ1-2; v_call: TRBV19; d_call: TRBD1; cdr3_nt: TGTGCCAGTAGTAGGTCCGGGACAGGGGGCGCCTACACCTTC; cdr3_aa: CASSRSGTGGAYTF
clone_size: -; cdr3_length: 14; j_call: TRBJ1-6; v_call: TRBV5-1; d_call: TRBD1; cdr3_nt: TGCGCCAGCAGCAACGGACAGGATAATTCACCCCTCCACTTT; cdr3_aa: CASSNGQDNSPLHF
clone_size: -; cdr3_length: 14; j_call: TRBJ2-5; v_call: TRBV5-1; d_call: -; cdr3_nt: TGCGCCAGCAGCTTACGTCGGGGGGCGGAGACCCAGTACTTC; cdr3_aa: CASSLRRGAETQYF
clone_size: -; cdr3_length: 16; j_call: TRBJ2-7; v_call: TRBV7-9; d_call: TRBD1; cdr3_nt: TGTGCCAGCAGCTTACGGGACAGTTCTGACTCCTACGAGCAGTACTTC; cdr3_aa: CASSLRDSSDSYEQYF
clone_size: -; cdr3_length: 15; j_call: TRBJ2-6; v_call: TRBV2; d_call: TRBD1; cdr3_nt: TGTGCCAGCAGGACTACAGGGGGCGCGGCCAACGTCCTGACTTTC; cdr3_aa: CASRTTGGAANVLTF
clone_size: -; cdr3_length: 16; j_call: TRBJ2-7; v_call: TRBV10-3; d_call: TRBD1; cdr3_nt: TGTGCCATCAGTGAGTCGAGGACAGGGGGCTGGTACGAGCAGTACTTC; cdr3_aa: CAISESRTGGWYEQYF
clone_size: -; cdr3_length: 15; j_call: TRBJ2-3; v_call: TRBV28; d_call: TRBD1; cdr3_nt: TGTGCCAGCACCAAATCCGGGACAGGACCAGATACGCAGTATTTT; cdr3_aa: CASTKSGTGPDTQYF
clone_size: -; cdr3_length: 14; j_call: TRBJ2-3; v_call: TRBV5-8; d_call: TRBD1; cdr3_nt: TGTGCCAGCAGCCCACAATTACAGGGGGGTACGCAGTATTTT; cdr3_aa: CASSPQLQGGTQYF
clone_size: -; cdr3_length: 15; j_call: TRBJ2-1; v_call: TRBV27; d_call: TRBD1; cdr3_nt: TGTGCCAGCAGTTCCGGGACAGGGAGGGGAAATGAGCAGTTCTTC; cdr3_aa: CASSSGTGRGNEQFF
clone_size: -; cdr3_length: 13; j_call: TRBJ2-7; v_call: TRBV6-5; d_call: -; cdr3_nt: TGTGCCAGCCGGCAACAGGGATACTACGAGCAGTACTTC; cdr3_aa: CASRQQGYYEQYF
clone_size: -; cdr3_length: 18; j_call: TRBJ2-7; v_call: TRBV11-2; d_call: TRBD1; cdr3_nt: TGTGCCAGCAGCTTAGACCGTACTTACGGGACAGGGACCTACGAGCAGTACTTC; cdr3_aa: CASSLDRTYGTGTYEQYF
clone_size: -; cdr3_length: 14; j_call: TRBJ1-3; v_call: TRBV10-3; d_call: -; cdr3_nt: TGTGCCATCAGTGAGTCGGGACAAAGAAACACCATATATTTT; cdr3_aa: CAISESGQRNTIYF
clone_size: -; cdr3_length: 16; j_call: TRBJ2-3; v_call: TRBV7-9; d_call: -; cdr3_nt: TGTGCCAGCAGCTTGGTGGGCCGTTTTTCGACAGATACGCAGTATTTT; cdr3_aa: CASSLVGRFSTDTQYF
clone_size: -; cdr3_length: 16; j_call: TRBJ1-5; v_call: TRBV28; d_call: TRBD1; cdr3_nt: TGTGCCAGCAGTCCTTGGACAGGGATGTACAATCAGCCCCAGCATTTT; cdr3_aa: CASSPWTGMYNQPQHF
clone_size: -; cdr3_length: 16; j_call: TRBJ2-1; v_call: TRBV19; d_call: TRBD2; cdr3_nt: TGTGCCAGTAGAAGAGGGGCGGGAGCCCCCTACAATGAGCAGTTCTTC; cdr3_aa: CASRRGAGAPYNEQFF
clone_size: -; cdr3_length: 14; j_call: TRBJ1-1; v_call: TRBV15; d_call: -; cdr3_nt: TGTGCCACCAGCAGAGATCGAGTCCAGGGGAAAGCTTTCTTT; cdr3_aa: CATSRDRVQGKAFF
clone_size: -; cdr3_length: 13; j_call: TRBJ1-1; v_call: TRBV19; d_call: -; cdr3_nt: TGTGCCAGTAGTACACAGGGAAACACTGAAGCTTTCTTT; cdr3_aa: CASSTQGNTEAFF
clone_size: -; cdr3_length: 21; j_call: TRBJ2-2; v_call: TRBV5-1; d_call: TRBD1; cdr3_nt: TGCGCCAGCAGCTTCCCGACAGGGGGTACGATATCCCCGGCGGACACCGGGGAGCTGTTTTTT; cdr3_aa: CASSFPTGGTISPADTGELFF
clone_size: -; cdr3_length: 14; j_call: TRBJ2-7; v_call: TRBV15; d_call: -; cdr3_nt: TGTGCCACCAGCAGATCCAGGACTTCGTACGAGCAGTACTTC; cdr3_aa: CATSRSRTSYEQYF